This is a list of T cell receptor beta chains from one sample in a study of T cell responses to AZD1222 COVID-19 vaccine. Data came from immunoSEQ multiplex PCR; TCRdb stores just in-frame clones and leaves some out. In the table there are some 89,000 clones, roughly 88% of which are singletons. The material was peripheral blood, obtained on day 0 of MenACWY control vaccination. These receptor sequences come from an adult in good health. The CDR3 runs from the conserved cysteine through the conserved F or W. D genes are given only for firm matches. Some rows mark clone size as missing; the rest say once, few, many or name a class of expanded clone.

V	J	D	size	DNA	CDR3
TRBV4-1	TRBJ1-1	.	.	TGCGCCAGCAGCCAAGATGTAGGGGGGGACACTGAAGCTTTCTTT	CASSQDVGGDTEAFF
TRBV6-2/TRBV6-3	TRBJ1-1	TRBD1	.	TGTGCCAGCAGTCGACCCCCGGACAGGGGCGCTGAAGCTTTCTTT	CASSRPPDRGAEAFF
TRBV7-5	TRBJ2-1	.	.	TGTGCCAGAAGAGCGGCTGGCGATGAGCAGTTCTTC	CARRAAGDEQFF
TRBV6-2/TRBV6-3	TRBJ1-5	.	once	TGTGCCAGCAGTTACCTATACGGGATGAGCCAGCCCCAGCATTTT	CASSYLYGMSQPQHF
TRBV2	TRBJ1-5	.	.	TGTGCCAGCAGAATAGGGGGGGGAGGCCCGGGCAATCAGCCCCAGCATTTT	CASRIGGGGPGNQPQHF
TRBV19	TRBJ1-1	.	.	TGTGCCAGTAGTGCACGAAGGGACACTGAAGCTTTCTTT	CASSARRDTEAFF
TRBV5-1	TRBJ1-2	TRBD1	.	TGCGCCAGCAGCTTCGGACAGGGGGCTAACTATGGCTACACCTTC	CASSFGQGANYGYTF
TRBV9	TRBJ1-6	TRBD1	.	TGTGCCAGCAGCGTAGGAACAGGGGTCCCGAATTCACCCCTCCACTTT	CASSVGTGVPNSPLHF
TRBV28	TRBJ1-6	.	.	TGTGCCAGCAGTTTAGTTACGTCAGGGGTTTCACCCCTCCACTTT	CASSLVTSGVSPLHF
TRBV6-1	TRBJ2-1	.	.	TGTGCCAGCAGTGAAATAGGACAAGACTACAATGAGCAGTTCTTC	CASSEIGQDYNEQFF
TRBV5-1	TRBJ1-4	.	.	TGCGCCAGCAGCTTGGGTGGGCAGGGTGGAGAAAAACTGTTTTTT	CASSLGGQGGEKLFF
TRBV11-2	TRBJ1-6	.	.	TGTGCCAGCAGCCCGCAGGGAACCTATAATTCACCCCTCCACTTT	CASSPQGTYNSPLHF
TRBV28	TRBJ2-7	.	.	TGTGCCAGCAGTTTACACAGTCCTTACGAGCAGTACTTC	CASSLHSPYEQYF
TRBV12-3/TRBV12-4	TRBJ1-2	.	.	TGTGCCAGCAGGGGGGGTGCGGGTGGCTACACCTTC	CASRGGAGGYTF
TRBV6-5	TRBJ2-3	TRBD1	.	TGTGCCAGCCGGGACAGCAGCACAGATACGCAGTATTTT	CASRDSSTDTQYF
TRBV6-5	TRBJ2-7	.	.	TGTGCCAGCAGTTACCGAGGACAGCCGCCGTCCCACGAGCAGTACTTC	CASSYRGQPPSHEQYF
TRBV28	TRBJ2-2	.	.	TGTGCCAGCAGTCTCCGACACGGGGAGCTGTTTTTT	CASSLRHGELFF
TRBV10-1	TRBJ1-5	.	.	TGCGCCAGCAGTGAAAGCCCCGAGGAGCCCCAGCATTTT	CASSESPEEPQHF
TRBV5-5	TRBJ1-5	TRBD1	once	TGTGCCAGCAGCTCGGACAGGGATCAGCCCCAGCATTTT	CASSSDRDQPQHF
TRBV7-2	TRBJ2-3	.	.	TGTGCCAGCAGCCCACCGGTCCAGGCCGTAGATACGCAGTATTTT	CASSPPVQAVDTQYF
TRBV7-6	TRBJ2-1	.	.	TGTGCCAGCAGCTTGTTCTCGGTGAGCTCCTACAATGAGCAGTTCTTC	CASSLFSVSSYNEQFF
TRBV5-4	TRBJ2-4	.	.	TGTGCCAGCAGCTTGTCAGGCTGGGCTAGCATTCAGTACTTC	CASSLSGWASIQYF
TRBV28	TRBJ1-1	.	.	TGTGCCAGCAGTTTGGCAGGGGCCCCCAGCACTGAAGCTTTCTTT	CASSLAGAPSTEAFF
TRBV28	TRBJ2-1	TRBD1	.	TGTGCCACTCAGACCAACAGGGGTAAGATCTTC	CATQTNRGKIF
TRBV12-3/TRBV12-4	TRBJ1-1	.	few	TGTGCCATTTCCCCCAGGACTCCCCCCGAAGCTTTCTTT	CAISPRTPPEAFF
TRBV7-6	TRBJ2-7	.	.	TGTGCCAGCAGCTTAGGGGGGGTGCAGTACTTC	CASSLGGVQYF
TRBV10-1	TRBJ2-4	.	.	TGCGCCAGCAGTGGATCGACTAGTAGGAACATTCAGTACTTC	CASSGSTSRNIQYF
TRBV6-4	TRBJ2-1	TRBD2	few	TGTGCCAGCAGTGACTCGACTAGCGGGAGCAATGAGCAGTTCTTC	CASSDSTSGSNEQFF
TRBV19	TRBJ2-1	TRBD2	few	TGTGCCAGTAGCCCCAGCGGGAGTGCCTACAATGAGCAGTTCTTC	CASSPSGSAYNEQFF
TRBV10-3	TRBJ2-7	.	.	TGTGCCATCAGTGCCCGGCAGAACTCCTACGAGCAGTACTTC	CAISARQNSYEQYF
TRBV11-2	TRBJ2-7	.	.	TGTGCCAGCAGCTTAGACAGGAACTACGAGCAGTACTTC	CASSLDRNYEQYF
TRBV6-1	TRBJ2-2	.	.	TGTGCCAGCAGTGAAGCGCGGTTAGCAACCGGGGAGCTGTTTTTT	CASSEARLATGELFF
TRBV28	TRBJ2-7	.	.	TGTGCCAGCAGCGCCAGAAACCCCTACGAGCAGTACTTC	CASSARNPYEQYF
TRBV11-3	TRBJ2-7	.	few	TGTGCCAGCAGTACAGGCGGAGACTACGAGCAGTACTTC	CASSTGGDYEQYF
TRBV4-3	TRBJ1-6	.	.	TGCGCCAGCAGCCAAGATATCGGGGCAGTGATCAATAATTCACCCCTCCACTTT	CASSQDIGAVINNSPLHF
TRBV6-2/TRBV6-3	TRBJ1-5	TRBD1	few	TGTGCCAGCAGTTACCAACTTAAGGGACAGCGAAATCAGCCCCAGCATTTT	CASSYQLKGQRNQPQHF
TRBV4-3	TRBJ2-1	.	.	TGCGCCAGCAGCCAAGATACACTAGGGTACAATGAGCAGTTCTTC	CASSQDTLGYNEQFF
TRBV6-2/TRBV6-3	TRBJ1-6	.	.	TGTGCCAGCAGTTCGACTTCACCCCTCCACTTT	CASSSTSPLHF
TRBV11-2	TRBJ2-5	TRBD2	.	TGTGCCAGCACAGGGGGGGGACTAGCGGGAGGGTTAGGAGAGACCCAGTACTTC	CASTGGGLAGGLGETQYF
TRBV6-2/TRBV6-3	TRBJ2-1	TRBD1	.	TGTGCCAGCAGTCGCCGGGACAGGGGCGATGAGCAGTTCTTC	CASSRRDRGDEQFF
TRBV30	TRBJ1-2	TRBD1	.	TGTGCCTGGAGTAACACAGGGGGCGGCTATGGCTACACCTTC	CAWSNTGGGYGYTF
TRBV28	TRBJ1-2	.	.	TGTGCCAGCAGTGCCGACACCTTGGGTTATTTGAACTATGGCTACACCTTC	CASSADTLGYLNYGYTF
TRBV19	TRBJ2-2	.	.	TGTGCCAGTAAACTGACCGGGGAGCTGTTTTTT	CASKLTGELFF
TRBV10-1	TRBJ1-1	TRBD1	.	TGCGCCAGCAGTGGGTACAGGGGGCCGAACACTGAAGCTTTCTTT	CASSGYRGPNTEAFF
TRBV18	TRBJ1-1	.	.	TGTGCCAGCTCACCACGGTCATCCGGGGGTAACACTGAAGCTTTCTTT	CASSPRSSGGNTEAFF
TRBV2	TRBJ2-2	TRBD2	once	TGTGCCAGCAGATCCGGGACTAGCGGGAACACCGGGGAGCTGTTTTTT	CASRSGTSGNTGELFF
TRBV6-5	TRBJ2-1	.	few	TGTGCCAGCAGTTTCGGGACTCGGCAGTTCTTC	CASSFGTRQFF
TRBV4-1	TRBJ1-1	.	.	TGCGCCAGCAGCCAAGAAGGAGGGAACACTGAAGCTTTCTTT	CASSQEGGNTEAFF
TRBV29-1	TRBJ2-1	TRBD1	.	TGCAGCGTATATGACAGGGCTGACGATGAGCAGTTCTTC	CSVYDRADDEQFF
TRBV5-1	TRBJ2-1	TRBD2	.	TGCGCCAGCAGCTCCGAGCGGGGTAGCTCCTACAATGAGCAGTTCTTC	CASSSERGSSYNEQFF
TRBV12-3/TRBV12-4	TRBJ1-5	.	.	TGTGCCAGCGGAAGGGATCAGCCCCAGCATTTT	CASGRDQPQHF
TRBV19	TRBJ1-2	.	.	TGTGCCAGTAGGAGACTTATGGGCCAAGATAACTATGGCTACACCTTC	CASRRLMGQDNYGYTF
TRBV5-3	TRBJ1-4	.	.	TGTGCCAGTCCCCCTTGGGGCTTCGTAATGGAAAAACTGTTTTTT	CASPPWGFVMEKLFF
TRBV18	TRBJ1-2	.	.	TGTGCCAGCTCACCACCCGGGTATAACTATGGCTACACCTTC	CASSPPGYNYGYTF